This passage covers 25 T cell receptor beta chains from one sample sequenced in a study of shared T cell receptors in the human thymus. The assay was immunoSEQ multiplex PCR, and TCRdb's table has in-frame clones only and misses some. The sample holds hundreds of thousands of clones, more than 75% seen once. In addition, the sample was reused for a study of human thymus T cells.

Sequencing input: thymocytes. The receptors were gathered from a boy in the first two years of life with a congenital heart defect.

The chain recombines TRBV30 with TRBJ2-6; weak D call: TRBD1 (5 bases). The germline CDR1 and CDR2 sequences are GTSNPN and SVGIG (reference sequence). The ends were cut back, 3 bases at V and 0 bases at J, with 18 bases in the middle. This CDR3 has 18 amino acids. CDR3 coding DNA: TGTGCCTGGAGCAACAGGTGCGAAGCGTGCTCTGGGGCCAACGTCCTGACTTTC. Encoded protein: CAWSNRCEACSGANVLTF.

The chain is built from TRBV4-1 and TRBJ2-1; 16 bases match TRBD2. The V and J ends lost 4 bases and 9 bases, in that order; junction bases with no gene match: 3. This CDR3 comprises 15 residues. Germline V gives CDR1 MGHRA, CDR2 YSYEKL. The CDR3 coding sequence is TGCGCCAGCAGCCTGGGACTAGCGGGAGGGGGTGAGCAGTTCTTC. This codes for CASSLGLAGGGEQFF.

The V gene is TRBV27, the J gene TRBJ2-7; TRBD2 aligns across 7 bases. From germline, CDR1 is MNHEY and CDR2 SMNVEV (reference sequence). CDR3 length: 15 amino acids. The ends lost 3 bases at V and 7 bases at J; junction bases unmatched: 12. Here the CDR3 DNA reads TGTGCCAGCAGTTTGTACCTAGCGGCAAGATGGGAGCAGTACTTC. It specifies CASSLYLAARWEQYF.

CDR3 in DNA: TGTGCCAGCAGCGTAGGGGATAGCGGCAATGAGCAGTTCTTC. Its protein product is CASSVGDSGNEQFF. This sequence joins TRBV9 and TRBJ2-1, with a possible D match to TRBD2 (6 bases). Germline V gene lookup returns CDR1 SGDLS and CDR2 YYNGEE. Deletions cut 0 bases from V and 6 bases from J, with 10 bases between. This CDR3 contains 14 residues.

V gene TRBV19 combines with J gene TRBJ2-7; 14 bases are shared with TRBD2. V was pared by 5 bases and J by 2 bases, with 8 bases of the junction left unmatched. The germline V gene has CDR1 LNHDA and CDR2 SQIVND (reference sequence). CDR3 size: 17 residues. The CDR3 DNA follows: TGTGCCAGTAGTGCCCGGGGACTAGCGGGAGCACCCTACGAGCAGTACTTC. This gives the protein CASSARGLAGAPYEQYF.

The chain links TRBV29-1 to TRBJ1-2; D is uncertain. The V end lost 8 bases, the J end lost 6 bases, and 13 bases lay between the germline ends. The length of the CDR3 is 11 residues. Per the germline V gene, CDR1 is SQVTM and CDR2 is ANQGSEA. The CDR3 sequence is CSIRSGDGYTF. The CDR3 DNA sequence: TGCAGCATCCGAAGCGGGGATGGCTACACCTTC.

The chain employs TRBV5-1 and TRBJ1-2; D is unresolved. The CDR3 is made up of 12 amino acids. Trimming removed 4 bases at V and 8 bases at J, with 12 bases between. In germline, CDR1 is SGHRS, CDR2 YFSETQ. In DNA, the CDR3 is TGCGCCAGCAGCACAGCCTCTGGGGGCTACACCTTC. This sequence encodes CASSTASGGYTF.

The CDR3 sequence is CASSPPGQPRSYNEQFF. DNA for the CDR3: TGTGCCAGCAGTCCCCCGGGACAGCCACGGTCCTACAATGAGCAGTTCTTC. This chain links TRBV28 with TRBJ2-1; 7 bases match TRBD1. This CDR3 is built from 17 residues. Germline CDR1 MDHEN, CDR2 SYDVKM. V shed 5 bases and J 1 base; nucleotides not matched to a gene: 11.

The chain is built from TRBV6-5 and TRBJ1-6; TRBD1 agrees at 9 bases. The CDR3 spans 13 residues. V trimming: 6 bases; J trimming: 10 bases; junction bases outside the gene matches: 4. Germline V lookup: CDR1 MNHEY, CDR2 SVGAGI. CDR3 region: CASRGTGRSPLHF. The CDR3 bases are TGTGCCAGCAGGGGGACAGGGCGGTCACCCCTCCACTTT.

The chain has TRBV5-1 and TRBJ2-3; TRBD1 agrees at 7 bases. Losses at the gene ends were 6 bases for V and 2 bases for J; bases not matched to a gene: 6. The CDR3 is 14 amino acids. The germline gives CDR1 SGHRS, CDR2 YFSETQ. The CDR3 protein is CASTLGQYTDTQYF. For the CDR3, the DNA is TGCGCCAGCACCCTGGGACAGTACACAGATACGCAGTATTTT.

J is TRBJ2-7 and V is TRBV5-4; 8 bases line up with TRBD1. The V gene's germline CDR1 is SGHNT and CDR2 YYREEE (reference sequence). The CDR3 covers 14 residues. The J segment lost 7 bases and the V segment lost 0 bases, leaving 6 bases of the junction unmatched. The CDR3 DNA reads as TGTGCCAGCAGCTTGGCCCAGGGGGCTCGGGAGCAGTACTTC. It translates to CASSLAQGAREQYF.

In regard to this clone: Within the sample, other DNA sequences also encode this same CDR3. This rearrangement joins TRBV6-5 to TRBJ2-1, with a possible D match to TRBD1 (6 bases). Germline CDR1 and CDR2: MNHEY and SVGAGI. This CDR3 has 12 amino acids. The V and J ends lost 2 bases and 7 bases respectively, with 6 bases between them. CDR3 coding DNA: TGTGCCAGCAGTTACAGGGGGAATGAGCAGTTCTTC. This sequence encodes CASSYRGNEQFF.

The gene calls are TRBV4-1 and TRBJ2-3; 9 bases align to TRBD2. With V trimmed by 0 bases and J by 6 bases, 10 bases remained unmatched. There are 17 residues in the CDR3. Germline loops: CDR1 MGHRA, CDR2 YSYEKL. Here the CDR3 reads CASSQDFRREGPDTQYF. CDR3 bases: TGCGCCAGCAGCCAAGATTTTAGGCGGGAGGGCCCTGATACGCAGTATTTT.

V and J are TRBV6-1 and TRBJ1-3; D not resolved. Germline CDR1 MNHNS, CDR2 SASEGT. V dropped 4 bases and J dropped 0 bases, with 16 bases sitting between them. The CDR3 loop spans 17 amino acids. CDR3 coding DNA: TGTGCCAGCAGTGTTCAAGAATGGGCCCTCTCTGGAAACACCATATATTTT. Translating it yields CASSVQEWALSGNTIYF.

The chain is built from TRBV5-4 and TRBJ2-7; 10 bases agree with TRBD2. The CDR3 is 16 amino acids. With 4 bases clipped from V and 2 bases from J, the junction kept 9 bases outside the gene matches. Germline CDR1 reads SGHNT; CDR2 reads YYREEE (reference sequence). CDR3 sequence reads: CASSRQAGGAAYEQYF. DNA of the CDR3: TGTGCCAGCAGCCGCCAAGCGGGAGGGGCTGCCTACGAGCAGTACTTC.

The V gene is TRBV12-5, the J gene TRBJ2-2, with 7 bases matching TRBD1. The CDR3 loop spans 20 amino acids. The V gene's germline CDR1 is LGHNT and CDR2 FRNRAP. The trim removed 1 base at V and 0 bases at J, leaving 14 bases unmatched. CDR3 in amino acids: CASGLDTTDRLPANTGELFF. CDR3 sequence (DNA): TGTGCTAGTGGTTTGGACACCACGGACAGGCTCCCCGCGAACACCGGGGAGCTGTTTTTT. Filled out from reference TRBV12-5 and TRBJ2-2, the complete variable domain reads DARVTQTPRHKVTEMGQEVTMRCQPILGHNTVFWYRQTMMQGLELLAYFRNRAPLDDSGMPKDRFSAEMPDATLATLKIQPSEPRDSAVYFCASGLDTTDRLPANTGELFFGEGSRLTVL.

V usage is TRBV6-5 and J usage is TRBJ2-1; 7 nucleotides align to TRBD1. The CDR3 extends over 14 amino acids. The V gene end was trimmed by 4 bases and the J gene end by 7 bases; junction bases not matched to a gene: 7. Germline V gives CDR1 MNHEY, CDR2 SVGAGI. DNA for the CDR3: TGTGCCAGCAGTTCCCAGGACAGGTTAAATGAGCAGTTCTTC. This gives the protein CASSSQDRLNEQFF.

This clone was detected a few times. The chain is built from TRBV19 and TRBJ1-1; 9 bases fit TRBD1. CDR3 size: 14 residues. Germline-derived CDR1 and CDR2 are LNHDA and SQIVND (reference sequence). V lost 7 bases and J lost 1; bases outside the gene matches: 4. The CDR3 loop is CASTQGQGNTEAFF. The CDR3 nucleotides read TGTGCCAGTACCCAGGGACAGGGGAACACTGAAGCTTTCTTT.

The chain has TRBV2 and TRBJ2-2; D perhaps matches TRBD1 (5 bases). The V gene's germline CDR1 is SNHLY and CDR2 FYNNEI. The V end lost 9 bases, the J end lost 7 bases, and 18 bases lay between the germline ends. The CDR3 spans 14 residues. The CDR3 DNA is TGTGCCAGGGGGCAAAACACTGGAAGCGGGGAGCTGTTTTTT. Residues: CARGQNTGSGELFF.

The CDR3 coding sequence is TGTGCCAGTAGCGAGACAGGGTACAATGAGCAGTTCTTC. Its protein is CASSETGYNEQFF. The chain uses TRBV19 and TRBJ2-1; 7 positions match TRBD1. With V trimmed by 6 bases and J by 4 bases, 3 bases remained unmatched. Germline V gene lookup returns CDR1 LNHDA and CDR2 SQIVND (reference sequence). The CDR3 spans 13 residues. The full variable domain, completed using reference TRBV19 and TRBJ2-1, is DGGITQSPKYLFRKEGQNVTLSCEQNLNHDAMYWYRQDPGQGLRLIYYSQIVNDFQKGDIAEGYSVSREKKESFPLTVTSAQKNPTAFYLCASSETGYNEQFFGPGTRLTVL.

The J gene is TRBJ2-1, the V gene TRBV6-4; TRBD2 agrees at 8 bases. Looked up from germline, CDR1 is MRHNA and CDR2 is SNTAGT. V gave up 4 bases and J gave up 5 bases; unmatched junction bases: 7. The CDR3 runs to 15 residues. This CDR3 reads CASSVNGGGNNEQFF. The CDR3 nucleotides read TGTGCCAGCAGTGTCAACGGGGGGGGAAACAATGAGCAGTTCTTC.

The chain carries TRBV5-1 and TRBJ2-3; weak D call: TRBD2 (6 bases). Per the germline V gene, CDR1 is SGHRS and CDR2 is YFSETQ. The CDR3 is 13 amino acids. Trimming shortened V by 4 bases and J by 6 bases, and 12 bases separated the two germline ends. CDR3 protein: CASSALAGDTQYF. CDR3 nucleotides: TGCGCCAGCAGCGCACTAGCCGGCGATACGCAGTATTTT.

The rearrangement uses TRBV6-6 and TRBJ2-1; possible D gene TRBD2, 6 bases. The V gene lost 2 bases and the J gene lost 8 bases, with 16 bases spanning the gap. The CDR3 consists of 15 residues. Germline CDR1 is MNHNY and CDR2 is SVGAGI (reference sequence). CDR3 nucleotides: TGTGCCAGCAGTTACAGGGTGGCTAGCGAGGATGAGCAGTTCTTC. Its protein product is CASSYRVASEDEQFF.

J is TRBJ2-7 and V is TRBV7-6, with 11 bases lining up with TRBD1. The CDR3 length is 18 residues. The germline gives CDR1 SGHVS, CDR2 FNYEAQ. V lost 5 bases, J lost 5 bases, and 17 bases stayed unmatched. CDR3 bases: TGTGCCAGCAGCCCCCCCCCGGACAGGGGGCATGTAAGCAACGAGCAGTACTTC. Its protein is CASSPPPDRGHVSNEQYF.

V and J are TRBV6-1 and TRBJ2-6; D unclear. V lost 4 bases and J 5 bases, leaving 6 bases between the germline ends. There are 13 residues in the CDR3. Germline V gene sequence: CDR1 MNHNS, CDR2 SASEGT. The CDR3 bases are TGTGCCAGCAGTGTCGACTGGGCCAACGTCCTGACTTTC. It codes for CASSVDWANVLTF.